This is a list of T cell receptor beta chains from one sample in a study of regulatory T cells in long-lasting Graves disease. Each CDR3 protein is one row after TCRdb ran MiXCR on the multiplex PCR reads. The repertoire has about 400,000 distinct CDR3 sequences, over 12% of them found once; the top ten carry around 7.6%. Separately, the same data were catalogued under a study of T cells in Graves' hyperthyroidism and ophthalmopathy.

The specimen comprised peripheral blood mononuclear cells (PBMCs), sampled at new diagnosis, from a patient treated with antithyroid drugs. The receptors originated from a woman aged 40 to 50 with Graves disease. CDR3s include the opening cysteine and the closing phenylalanine or tryptophan. D genes are given only for firm matches. Not every row has a clone size; where given, it reads once, few, many or a size class.

cdr3_length	j_call	v_call	clone_size	d_call	cdr3_aa	cdr3_nt
17	TRBJ2-5	TRBV11-2	many	TRBD2	CASSTSGVGGSRETQYF	TGTGCCAGCAGCACGTCAGGTGTAGGCGGGAGCAGAGAGACCCAGTACTTC
14	TRBJ2-7	TRBV2	few	TRBD1	CASSVSGTVHEQYF	TGTGCCAGCAGTGTCTCCGGGACAGTGCACGAGCAGTACTTC
15	TRBJ1-5	TRBV12-3/TRBV12-4	few	TRBD1	CASSLGQGAIQPQHF	TGTGCCAGCAGTTTGGGACAGGGGGCAATTCAGCCCCAGCATTTT
17	TRBJ2-3	TRBV20-1	NA	TRBD2	CSARDQVSGRVRDTQYF	TGCAGTGCTAGAGATCAGGTCAGCGGGAGGGTCAGGGATACGCAGTATTTT
14	TRBJ2-3	TRBV5-1	many	TRBD1	CASNPGQSTDTQYF	TGCGCCAGCAATCCGGGACAGAGCACAGATACGCAGTATTTT
17	TRBJ2-7	TRBV4-3	few	TRBD2	CASSQGTSGRALREQYF	TGCGCCAGCAGCCAAGGGACTAGCGGGAGGGCGCTCCGGGAGCAGTACTTC
18	TRBJ2-1	TRBV7-3	once	TRBD2	CASSPLGRTSVAVHEQFF	TGTGCCAGCAGCCCCCTTGGAAGGACTAGCGTAGCCGTCCATGAGCAGTTCTTC
18	TRBJ1-2	TRBV6-5	NA	NA	CASSYSTLETRAVYGCTF	TGTGCCAGCAGTTACTCCACTCTAGAGACCAGAGCCGTCTATGGCTGCACCTTC
14	TRBJ1-2	TRBV29-1	many	NA	CSVEEMAGAWGYTF	TGCAGCGTTGAAGAGATGGCGGGGGCTTGGGGCTACACCTTC
15	TRBJ2-3	TRBV6-1	many	TRBD1	CASRTPGQGLDTQYF	TGTGCCAGCAGAACACCGGGACAGGGTTTAGATACGCAGTATTTT
13	TRBJ1-2	TRBV28	many	NA	CASTLARNNGYTF	TGTGCCAGCACCCTCGCCAGGAACAATGGCTACACCTTC
15	TRBJ2-5	TRBV29-1	few	TRBD2	CSVEGLAGVSETQYF	TGCAGCGTTGAGGGTCTAGCGGGAGTGAGTGAGACCCAGTACTTC
19	TRBJ2-2	TRBV2	many	TRBD2	CASRVILAGAVGGTGELFF	TGTGCCAGCAGAGTAATACTAGCGGGAGCAGTAGGAGGAACCGGGGAGCTGTTTTTT
15	TRBJ2-5	TRBV7-3	NA	NA	CASSLTAGLQETQYF	TGTGCCAGCAGCTTAACGGCAGGTCTCCAAGAGACCCAGTACTTC
19	TRBJ2-3	TRBV20-1	NA	TRBD2	CSARVGITSGRARADTQYF	TGCAGTGCTAGAGTCGGTATAACTAGCGGGAGGGCCAGGGCAGATACGCAGTATTTT
14	TRBJ2-3	TRBV5-1	many	TRBD1	CASSLDRGEDTQYF	TGCGCCAGCAGCTTGGACAGGGGGGAAGATACGCAGTATTTT
16	TRBJ2-5	TRBV5-1	NA	TRBD1	CASSSEGAGIGETQYF	TGCGCCAGCAGCTCAGAGGGGGCCGGGATTGGGGAGACCCAGTACTTC
14	TRBJ2-3	TRBV20-1	once	NA	CSAPGLSGADTQYF	TGCAGTGCCCCCGGCCTATCGGGGGCAGATACGCAGTATTTT
16	TRBJ2-3	TRBV3-1	many	TRBD2	CASSPTGTISSIAQYF	TGTGCCAGCAGCCCAACCGGGACTATCTCTTCAATTGCGCAGTATTTT
14	TRBJ1-5	TRBV12-3/TRBV12-4	many	TRBD1	CASSQGTGAQPQHF	TGTGCCAGCAGTCAAGGGACAGGGGCGCAGCCCCAGCATTTT
13	TRBJ2-5	TRBV5-4	many	NA	CASSQDFQETQYF	TGTGCCAGCAGTCAGGACTTCCAAGAGACCCAGTACTTC
15	TRBJ2-5	TRBV28	few	NA	CASSFRGRGQETQYF	TGTGCCAGCAGTTTTAGGGGTAGAGGCCAAGAGACCCAGTACTTC
18	TRBJ2-5	TRBV6-1	many	TRBD1	CASSERMDGTGNQETQYF	TGTGCCAGCAGTGAAAGGATGGACGGGACAGGAAATCAAGAGACCCAGTACTTC
13	TRBJ2-7	TRBV6-1	many	NA	CASSYTNSYEQYF	TGTGCCAGCAGCTATACGAACTCCTACGAGCAGTACTTC
16	TRBJ1-1	TRBV5-1	few	NA	CASSLNWGAEGTEAFF	TGCGCCAGCAGCTTGAACTGGGGGGCTGAGGGCACTGAAGCTTTCTTT
15	TRBJ2-3	TRBV4-1	NA	NA	CASRDSTNPTDTQYF	TGCGCCAGCCGCGATTCGACTAACCCCACAGATACGCAGTATTTT
13	TRBJ1-6	TRBV20-1	many	NA	CSATYGLNSPLHF	TGCAGTGCCACCTACGGACTTAATTCACCCCTCCACTTT
14	TRBJ2-5	TRBV25-1	NA	TRBD1	CASRITGGSETQYF	TGTGCCAGCAGGATAACAGGGGGTTCAGAGACCCAGTACTTC
14	TRBJ1-1	TRBV10-2	NA	NA	CASSHVAGNTEAFF	TGCGCCAGCAGCCACGTGGCGGGGAACACTGAAGCTTTCTTT
15	TRBJ2-7	TRBV3-1	few	NA	CASSQDQTFSYEQYF	TGTGCCAGCAGCCAAGACCAAACATTCTCCTACGAGCAGTACTTC
15	TRBJ2-5	TRBV20-1	many	TRBD2	CSARGLGRVQETQYF	TGCAGTGCTAGAGGACTCGGGAGGGTACAAGAGACCCAGTACTTC
15	TRBJ2-5	TRBV4-1	many	TRBD2	CASSPQATSGETQYF	TGCGCCAGCAGCCCCCAAGCCACTAGCGGGGAGACCCAGTACTTC
16	TRBJ1-3	TRBV7-6	many	TRBD1	CASSSAGTASGNTIYF	TGTGCCAGCAGCTCCGCCGGGACAGCCTCTGGAAACACCATATATTTT
15	TRBJ2-7	TRBV2	many	TRBD1	CASSEVPGQGYEQYF	TGTGCCAGCAGTGAAGTGCCGGGACAGGGCTACGAGCAGTACTTC
16	TRBJ2-1	TRBV12-3/TRBV12-4	once	TRBD2	CASSGGGTSGGNEQFF	TGTGCCAGCAGTGGTGGCGGGACTAGCGGGGGAAATGAGCAGTTCTTC
12	TRBJ2-3	TRBV7-2	many	NA	CASSPTRTTQYF	TGTGCCAGCAGCCCAACTAGAACTACGCAGTATTTT
15	TRBJ2-7	TRBV4-1	few	TRBD1	CASRYMQGATYEQYF	TGCGCCAGCAGATATATGCAGGGGGCGACCTACGAGCAGTACTTC
13	TRBJ2-5	TRBV5-5	many	TRBD2	CASTFSGVETQYF	TGTGCCAGCACCTTTAGCGGGGTAGAGACCCAGTACTTC
17	TRBJ2-2	TRBV7-7	NA	TRBD2	CASSSGVAGVWNGELFF	TGTGCTAGCAGCTCAGGGGTAGCGGGAGTTTGGAACGGGGAGCTGTTTTTT
17	TRBJ2-1	TRBV10-3	many	TRBD2	CAISLRALAGSYNEQFF	TGTGCCATCAGCCTCCGAGCGCTAGCGGGCTCCTACAATGAGCAGTTCTTC
19	TRBJ2-1	TRBV11-2	many	TRBD2	CASTHLGGLAGSSYNEQFF	TGTGCCAGCACCCATTTAGGAGGACTAGCGGGTAGCTCCTACAATGAGCAGTTCTTC
15	TRBJ2-1	TRBV7-3	many	TRBD2	CASSSLAGSVNEQFF	TGTGCCAGCAGCTCCCTAGCGGGATCGGTCAATGAGCAGTTCTTC
12	TRBJ2-3	TRBV12-3/TRBV12-4	many	TRBD1	CASMTGEDTQYF	TGTGCCAGCATGACAGGGGAAGATACGCAGTATTTT
16	TRBJ1-6	TRBV5-1	many	NA	CASSTDSNSYNSPLHF	TGCGCCAGCAGCACAGACAGTAACTCCTATAATTCACCCCTCCACTTT
14	TRBJ2-5	TRBV24-1	many	NA	CATSDGTYQETQYF	TGTGCCACCAGTGATGGGACGTACCAAGAGACCCAGTACTTC
14	TRBJ2-7	TRBV9	many	NA	CASSGTRDGGEQYF	TGTGCCAGCAGCGGCACCCGGGACGGCGGCGAGCAGTACTTC
18	TRBJ2-3	TRBV25-1	NA	TRBD2	CASSATPGLAGSTDTQYF	TGTGCCAGCAGTGCGACCCCGGGACTAGCGGGTAGCACAGATACGCAGTATTTT
16	TRBJ2-3	TRBV28	many	TRBD2	CASSSPTSGSQHTQYF	TGTGCCAGCAGTTCCCCTACTAGCGGGAGTCAGCATACGCAGTATTTT
17	TRBJ2-2	TRBV4-3	few	NA	CASSQEWASVNTGELFF	TGCGCCAGCAGCCAAGAATGGGCTAGCGTAAACACCGGGGAGCTGTTTTTT
18	TRBJ2-5	TRBV28	many	TRBD1	CASSPRFHRDRGKETQYF	TGTGCCAGCAGTCCCCGCTTTCACCGGGACAGGGGAAAAGAGACCCAGTACTTC
15	TRBJ2-3	TRBV9	few	TRBD2	CASSVASGGGDTQYF	TGTGCCAGCAGCGTAGCTTCCGGGGGGGGAGATACGCAGTATTTT
14	TRBJ2-2	TRBV9	NA	NA	CASSVVMNTGELFF	TGTGCCAGCAGCGTAGTCATGAACACCGGGGAGCTGTTTTTT
16	TRBJ2-1	TRBV2	NA	TRBD2	CASSPSSGRDYNEQFF	TGTGCCAGCAGTCCAAGCAGCGGGAGGGACTACAATGAGCAGTTCTTC
16	TRBJ1-2	TRBV3-1	NA	NA	CASSQVGGGASMGYTF	TGTGCCAGCAGCCAAGTTGGGGGGGGGGCCTCTATGGGCTACACCTTC
14	TRBJ1-6	TRBV3-1	NA	NA	CASSQGGEFSPLHF	TGTGCCAGCAGCCAAGGGGGTGAATTTTCACCCCTCCACTTT
14	TRBJ1-1	TRBV27	many	NA	CASRLGLWDTEAFF	TGTGCCAGCCGATTAGGACTTTGGGACACTGAAGCTTTCTTT
12	TRBJ2-1	TRBV7-6	many	NA	CATVSMRNEQFF	TGTGCCACTGTTAGTATGAGGAATGAGCAGTTCTTC
13	TRBJ2-7	TRBV20-1	NA	TRBD1	CSARGQGDYEQYF	TGCAGTGCTAGAGGACAGGGGGACTACGAGCAGTACTTC